This T cell receptor (beta chain) emerged from a study of blood T cell repertoires in COVID-19. Germline values: CDR1 MDHEN, CDR2 SYDVKM. The length of the CDR3 is 13 residues. Between the trimmed V and J ends, which lost 2 bases and 4 bases, there was a span of 7 bases. Profiling relied on immunoSEQ multiplex PCR, and the TCRdb table lists in-frame clones only, not all of them. This table has around 140,000 clones, around 90% appearing once. Material: PBMCs or T cells enriched from blood (not recorded which). The chain combines TRBV28 with TRBJ2-3; D is undetermined. This clonotype was obtained from a woman in her thirties or forties who had been exposed to COVID-19. The CDR3: CASSLAVSDTQYF. The CDR3 nucleotides are TGTGCCAGCAGTTTAGCGGTGTCAGATACGCAGTATTTT.